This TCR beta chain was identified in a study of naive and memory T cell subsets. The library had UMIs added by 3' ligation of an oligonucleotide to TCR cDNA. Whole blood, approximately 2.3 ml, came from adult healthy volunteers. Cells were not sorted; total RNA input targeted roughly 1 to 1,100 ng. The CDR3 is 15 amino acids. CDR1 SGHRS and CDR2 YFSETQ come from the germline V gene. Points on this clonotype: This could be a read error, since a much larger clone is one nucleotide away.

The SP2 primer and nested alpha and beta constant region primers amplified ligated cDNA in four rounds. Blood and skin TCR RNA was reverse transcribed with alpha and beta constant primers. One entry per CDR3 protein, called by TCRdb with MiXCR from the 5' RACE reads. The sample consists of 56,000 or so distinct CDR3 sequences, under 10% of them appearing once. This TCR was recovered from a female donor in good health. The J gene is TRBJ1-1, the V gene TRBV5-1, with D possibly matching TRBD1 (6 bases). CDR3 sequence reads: CASSPLGYTGTEGFF. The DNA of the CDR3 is TGCGCCAGCAGCCCCTTGGGGTACACAGGGACTGAAGGTTTCTTT.